The 8 T cell receptor beta chains below were found in one sample sequenced in a study of cytomegalovirus exposure and HLA in healthy donors. The PCR ran on 60 Vbeta and 13 Jbeta primers. Only in-frame clones appear in the TCRdb table, and some are missing; sequencing was by immunoSEQ multiplex PCR. The data contain over 85,000 clones, 75% to 80% of them singletons. Sequenced material: PBMCs. Every receptor here comes from a female donor in good health and CMV-seronegative.

The rearrangement uses TRBV15 and TRBJ1-1, with unresolved D. V lost 3 bases and J 0 bases, leaving 17 bases between the germline ends. This CDR3 comprises 17 residues. Germline lookup yields CDR1 LNHNV and CDR2 YYDKDF (reference sequence). In DNA form, the CDR3 reads TGTGCCACCAGCAGCCCCGGGCGGGGTAGGGTGAACACTGAAGCTTTCTTT. This encodes CATSSPGRGRVNTEAFF.

The genes are TRBV6-1 and TRBJ2-1; TRBD1 is a possible D gene (7 bases). The CDR3 totals 17 residues. The V end lost 2 bases, the J end lost 0 bases, and 14 bases lay between the germline ends. Germline CDR1 reads MNHNS; CDR2 reads SASEGT. CDR3 DNA: TGTGCCAGCAGTGAACGCGGAGGGGGCGGCTCCTACAATGAGCAGTTCTTC. This codes for CASSERGGGGSYNEQFF.

This clone was recorded a few times. The rearrangement links TRBV19 to TRBJ2-1; 7 bases fit TRBD1. This CDR3 has 17 residues. The ends lost 3 bases at V and 0 bases at J; junction bases unmatched: 8. The germline gives CDR1 LNHDA, CDR2 SQIVND (reference sequence). The DNA of the CDR3 is TGTGCCAGTAGTATGAATGGCAGGGGGAGCTCCTACAATGAGCAGTTCTTC. This translates into CASSMNGRGSSYNEQFF.

This chain links TRBV6-6 with TRBJ1-4, with D perhaps matching TRBD1 (6 bases). Between the trimmed V and J ends, which lost 6 bases and 5 bases, there was a span of 13 bases. Germline V gene lookup returns CDR1 MNHNY and CDR2 SVGAGI (reference sequence). The CDR3 consists of 14 residues. CDR3 nucleotides: TGTGCCAGCAGACTGACAGGCCCGAATGAAAAACTGTTTTTT. This sequence encodes CASRLTGPNEKLFF.

CDR3: CASSLTSGVGETQYF. CDR3 nucleotide sequence: TGTGCCAGCAGCTTAACTAGCGGGGTGGGAGAGACCCAGTACTTC. The chain has TRBV7-3 and TRBJ2-5; 8 bases map to TRBD2. This CDR3 is built from 15 residues. Germline V gives CDR1 SGHTA, CDR2 FQGTGA. V dropped 0 bases and J dropped 4; count of bases not matched to a gene: 4.

V gene TRBV5-6 combines with J gene TRBJ1-2, with 8 bases lining up with TRBD1. CDR3 length: 17 amino acids. Germline CDR1 SGHDT, CDR2 YYEEEE. The trim removed 0 bases at V and 0 bases at J, leaving 7 bases unmatched. The CDR3 here is CASSLGPGQGPNYGYTF. DNA for the CDR3: TGTGCCAGCAGCTTGGGTCCCGGACAGGGTCCTAACTATGGCTACACCTTC.

The chain is built from TRBV7-6 and TRBJ2-4; 13 bases align to TRBD2. CDR3 length: 14 amino acids. Trimming removed 7 bases from V and 6 bases from J; junction bases left unmatched: 3. The V gene's germline CDR1 is SGHVS and CDR2 FNYEAQ. In nucleotides, the CDR3 is TGTGCCAGCACCAGACTAGCGGGGGGAAACATTCAGTACTTC. It codes for CASTRLAGGNIQYF. Drawing the rest from reference TRBV7-6 and TRBJ2-4, the complete variable domain is GAGVSQSPRYKVTKRGQDVALRCDPISGHVSLYWYRQALGQGPEFLTYFNYEAQQDKSGLPNDRFSAERPEGSISTLTIQRTEQRDSAMYRCASTRLAGGNIQYFGAGTRLSVL.

This clone showed up just a few times. V usage is TRBV25-1 and J usage is TRBJ1-4, with D tentatively TRBD1 (6 bases). Germline V lookup: CDR1 MGHDK, CDR2 SYGVNS. Trimming pared 4 bases from V and 5 bases from J, leaving 14 bases between. This CDR3 has 15 residues. In DNA, the CDR3 is TGTGCCAGCAGTGTCTCAACAGGGTTAAATGAAAAACTGTTTTTT. Translated: CASSVSTGLNEKLFF. The complete variable domain, with remaining parts taken from reference TRBV25-1 and TRBJ1-4, reads EADIYQTPRYLVIGTGKKITLECSQTMGHDKMYWYQQDPGMELHLIHYSYGVNSTEKGDLSSESTVSRIRTEHFPLTLESARPSHTSQYLCASSVSTGLNEKLFFGSGTQLSVL.